The entry that follows covers one T cell receptor (beta chain) sequence. Its specificity is unknown. The germline V gene encodes CDR1 MNHEY and CDR2 SMNVEV (reference sequence). The CDR3 length is 21 residues. V lost 2 bases and J 2 bases, leaving 25 bases between the germline ends. This entry is derived from a study of graft-versus-host responses after intestinal transplantation. Repertoires were generated with immunoSEQ multiplex PCR, while TCRdb's copy carries only in-frame clones and drops some. The sample lists roughly 100,000 clones, about nine tenths occurring once. Broader study findings: There were GvH clones found in recipient marrow, and some of them appeared first in ileum or blood. Allografts carried high graft-versus-host to host-versus-graft clonal ratios in patients having graft-donor T cell macrochimerism. Early post-transplant declines in HvG were associated with peak levels of circulating GvH clones.

The TCR sequence derives from a human donor who was the organ donor for an intestinal transplant. Sequencing was performed on unstimulated CD8+ T cells sorted from spleen or lymph node cells, taken before transplant. The chain has TRBV27 and TRBJ2-6; tentatively, D is TRBD1 (6 bases). This CDR3 reads CASSLSPGRTAVFTGANVLTF. For the CDR3, the DNA is TGTGCCAGCAGTTTAAGCCCAGGCAGGACAGCCGTCTTCACTGGGGCCAACGTCCTGACTTTC. The entire variable domain, with the rest obtained from reference TRBV27 and TRBJ2-6, is as follows: EAQVTQNPRYLITVTGKKLTVTCSQNMNHEYMSWYRQDPGLGLRQIYYSMNVEVTDKGDVPEGYKVSRKEKRNFPLILESPSPNQTSLYFCASSLSPGRTAVFTGANVLTFGAGSRLTVL.